Below are 5 T cell receptor beta chains sequenced from a single sample in a study of cytomegalovirus exposure and HLA in healthy donors. The PCR ran on 60 Vbeta and 13 Jbeta primers. The table came from immunoSEQ multiplex PCR; TCRdb's copy has only in-frame clones and leaves some out. The data contain around 97,000 clones, around 67% of them singletons. Sequenced input: PBMCs. Receptors originate from a woman aged 45-60 years in good health and CMV-seronegative.

This sequence joins TRBV5-6 and TRBJ2-7; 8 bases match TRBD1. Trimming removed 0 bases from V and 4 bases from J; junction bases left unmatched: 3. The CDR3 length is 14 residues. Germline-derived CDR1 and CDR2 are SGHDT and YYEEEE. The CDR3 loop reads CASSLGQGRYEQYF. DNA of the CDR3: TGTGCCAGCAGCTTGGGACAGGGGAGGTACGAGCAGTACTTC.

The V call is TRBV9, the J call TRBJ1-1; 7 positions agree with TRBD1. The germline gives CDR1 SGDLS, CDR2 YYNGEE. The CDR3 contains 13 residues. The V and J ends lost 0 bases and 5 bases, in that order; junction bases with no gene match: 1. This CDR3 is CASSVGGQTEAFF. The CDR3 nucleotides are TGTGCCAGCAGCGTAGGGGGACAGACTGAAGCTTTCTTT. Full variable domain (rest looked up from reference TRBV9 and TRBJ1-1): DSGVTQTPKHLITATGQRVTLRCSPRSGDLSVYWYQQSLDQGLQFLIQYYNGEERAKGNILERFSAQQFPDLHSELNLSSLELGDSALYFCASSVGGQTEAFFGQGTRLTVV.

CDR3 coding DNA: TGTGCCAGCAGCTTAGCGGGACTAGCGGGCCAAGAGACCCAGTACTTC. This gives the protein CASSLAGLAGQETQYF. The chain links TRBV7-2 to TRBJ2-5, with TRBD2 identical over 12 bases. The CDR3 sequence is 16 residues long. The germline CDR1 and CDR2 sequences are SGHTA and FQGNSA. Trimming took 0 bases from V and 1 from J; bases not matched to a gene: 0.

The chain has TRBV2 and TRBJ1-5; D remains unclear. The CDR3 covers 14 residues. V lost 8 bases and J 1 base, leaving 12 bases between the germline ends. Per germline, CDR1 SNHLY and CDR2 FYNNEI. CDR3 sequence: CASGNRRSNQPQHF. CDR3 in DNA: TGTGCCAGCGGCAATAGGAGAAGCAATCAGCCCCAGCATTTT.

V usage is TRBV4-1 and J usage is TRBJ2-1, with D perhaps matching TRBD2 (5 bases). Trimming stripped 0 bases from V and 0 bases from J, with 9 bases between. Germline assignment: CDR1 MGHRA and CDR2 YSYEKL. This CDR3 is 16 amino acids long. For the CDR3, the DNA is TGCGCCAGCAGCCAAGACATGCTAGCCTCCTACAATGAGCAGTTCTTC. It codes for CASSQDMLASYNEQFF.